The 18 T cell receptor beta chains presented below share a single source sample, sequenced in a study of T cell therapy after organ transplantation. Their target antigens are unknown. Sequencing used immunoSEQ multiplex PCR; TCRdb keeps in-frame clones, though not all of them. Of 50,000 or so clones listed, approximately 94% are singletons. The starting material was CD8+ T cells from blood, obtained before autologous CMV-specific T cell therapy. These receptors were taken from a human patient who had received a solid organ transplant and had CMV disease.

The CDR3 here is CASSSITVGQGGYEQYF. DNA for the CDR3: TGTGCCAGCAGTTCGATTACCGTGGGGCAGGGGGGTTACGAGCAGTACTTC. The genes are TRBV27 and TRBJ2-7; D is possibly TRBD1 (7 bases). Trimming pared 4 bases from V and 4 bases from J, leaving 23 bases between. From germline, CDR1 is MNHEY and CDR2 SMNVEV (reference sequence). The CDR3 extends over 17 amino acids.

This clone occurred a few times. This chain uses TRBV11-2 with TRBJ1-2; D gene uncertain. The V and J ends lost 1 base and 6 bases respectively, with 15 bases between them. This CDR3 has 15 amino acids. Germline V gene sequence: CDR1 SGHAT, CDR2 FQNNGV. Here the CDR3 reads CASSLVSRATHGYTF. CDR3 bases: TGTGCCAGCAGCTTAGTTAGTCGGGCCACTCATGGCTACACCTTC. The variable domain in full, completed from reference TRBV11-2 and TRBJ1-2, reads EAGVAQSPRYKIIEKRQSVAFWCNPISGHATLYWYQQILGQGPKLLIQFQNNGVVDDSQLPKDRFSAERLKGVDSTLKIQPAKLEDSAVYLCASSLVSRATHGYTFGSGTRLTVV.

This rearrangement joins TRBV4-3 to TRBJ2-3, with 9 nucleotides matching TRBD1. CDR3 size: 15 residues. Germline assignment: CDR1 LGHNA and CDR2 YSLEER. V lost 2 bases to trimming and J lost 6 bases; unmatched junction nucleotides: 6. The CDR3 region is CASSQRTGVWDTQYF. The CDR3 nucleotides read TGCGCCAGCAGCCAAAGGACAGGGGTGTGGGATACGCAGTATTTT.

Comment on this clone: Other DNA sequences in this sample translate to the same CDR3. This sequence joins TRBV6-1 and TRBJ1-1; D might be TRBD1 (5 bases). Germline lookup yields CDR1 MNHNS and CDR2 SASEGT. V lost 8 bases to trimming and J lost 3 bases, with 19 bases between them. This CDR3 has 15 amino acids. In nucleotides, the CDR3 is TGTGCCAGCCCCCTCCTTGGGATGGGGCACACTGAAGCTTTCTTT. Protein product: CASPLLGMGHTEAFF.

The chain uses TRBV4-2 and TRBJ2-2; 7 bases align to TRBD2. The V gene end was trimmed by 3 bases and the J gene end by 7 bases; junction bases not matched to a gene: 8. Germline CDR1 reads LGHNA; CDR2 reads YNFKEQ. The CDR3 extends over 15 amino acids. This CDR3 is CASSHWTREDGELFF. Here the CDR3 DNA reads TGTGCCAGCAGCCACTGGACTAGAGAGGACGGGGAGCTGTTTTTT.

The gene calls are TRBV9 and TRBJ1-5; D ambiguous. The germline gives CDR1 SGDLS, CDR2 YYNGEE. The V end lost 1 base, the J end lost 7 bases, and 12 bases lay between the germline ends. This CDR3 has 14 residues. Written as DNA, the CDR3 is TGTGCCAGCAGCGTAACTGGGCGAGGGCAGCCCCAGCATTTT. It translates to CASSVTGRGQPQHF.

The rearrangement uses TRBV4-1 and TRBJ1-3; D remains ambiguous. This CDR3 is built from 15 residues. V gave up 1 base and J gave up 4 bases, with 11 bases separating them. Germline V CDR1 and CDR2: MGHRA, YSYEKL. CDR3 protein: CASSQGAAEGNTIYF. DNA for the CDR3: TGCGCCAGCAGCCAAGGGGCAGCAGAAGGAAACACCATATATTTT.

This sequence joins TRBV5-8 and TRBJ1-4; tentative D call: TRBD1 (5 bases). V was trimmed by 0 bases and J by 2 bases, leaving 14 bases between them. The CDR3 is 17 residues long. Germline assignment: CDR1 SGHTS and CDR2 YDEGEE. As DNA, the CDR3 is TGTGCCAGCAGCTTGGCCCCCAGGGAGAGGACTAATGAAAAACTGTTTTTT. It specifies CASSLAPRERTNEKLFF.

The rearrangement uses TRBV25-1 and TRBJ2-3, with unresolved D. V dropped 8 bases and J dropped 6 bases, with 12 bases sitting between them. There are 12 residues in the CDR3. The germline V gene encodes CDR1 MGHDK and CDR2 SYGVNS. The CDR3 region has the DNA TGTGCCAGCGGAGACACCACGGATACGCAGTATTTT. Protein: CASGDTTDTQYF.

This chain joins TRBV15 and TRBJ2-6; D not certain. CDR3 length equals 15 residues. Germline V gene lookup returns CDR1 LNHNV and CDR2 YYDKDF (reference sequence). V gave up 3 bases and J gave up 0 bases, with 6 bases separating them. The CDR3, as DNA: TGTGCCACCAGCAGGGGTATCTCTGGGGCCAACGTCCTGACTTTC. It encodes CATSRGISGANVLTF.

The gene calls are TRBV27 and TRBJ1-6, with D uncertain. Trimming pared 3 bases from V and 4 bases from J, leaving 13 bases between. Per the germline V gene, CDR1 is MNHEY and CDR2 is SMNVEV (reference sequence). The CDR3 sequence is 16 residues long. CDR3 nucleotide sequence: TGTGCCAGCAGTTTGGCCGCACCCCCTTATAATTCACCCCTCCACTTT. Protein product: CASSLAAPPYNSPLHF.

This clone was observed a single time. This chain links TRBV4-3 with TRBJ2-2; D might be TRBD2 (6 bases). The germline CDR1 and CDR2 sequences are LGHNA and YSLEER. Trimming cost V 8 bases and J 4 bases, with 14 bases left between them. The CDR3 spans 14 residues. CDR3 in DNA: TGCGCCAGCGCAGGGACTTTCACCACCGGGGAGCTGTTTTTT. Protein product: CASAGTFTTGELFF.

CDR3 amino acids: CASNPGATTEAFF. The CDR3 DNA follows: TGTGCCAGCAATCCGGGGGCGACCACTGAAGCTTTCTTT. The rearrangement joins TRBV7-9 to TRBJ1-1, with a possible D match to TRBD1 (6 bases). The CDR3 totals 13 residues. Deletions cut 7 bases from V and 4 bases from J, with 13 bases between. Germline lookup yields CDR1 SEHNR and CDR2 FQNEAQ (reference sequence).

The rearrangement uses TRBV11-2 and TRBJ1-4; 7 nucleotides align to TRBD1. CDR3 length: 17 residues. Trimming cost V 4 bases and J 3 bases; bases outside gene matches: 11. Germline V CDR1 and CDR2: SGHAT, FQNNGV. The CDR3 DNA sequence: TGTGCCAGCAGCTCCGGCTCCCTAGGGGGCTCTAATGAAAAACTGTTTTTT. Translation: CASSSGSLGGSNEKLFF.

The rearrangement joins TRBV6-4 to TRBJ2-2; 16 bases match TRBD2. With V trimmed by 10 bases and J by 7 bases, 12 bases remained unmatched. Germline assignment: CDR1 MRHNA and CDR2 SNTAGT. CDR3 length equals 17 residues. The CDR3 coding sequence is TGTGCCACCCCTACCGGGACTAGCGGGAGGGCCCACGGGGAGCTGTTTTTT. It is translated as CATPTGTSGRAHGELFF.

The chain recombines TRBV5-1 with TRBJ1-5; no definite D call. Per germline, CDR1 SGHRS and CDR2 YFSETQ. The CDR3 length is 15 residues. Trimming removed 0 bases from V and 2 bases from J, with 9 bases in between. CDR3 residues: CASSLEGGGNQPQHF. In DNA form, the CDR3 reads TGCGCCAGCAGCTTGGAGGGTGGCGGCAATCAGCCCCAGCATTTT.

The chain couples TRBV30 to TRBJ1-1; TRBD1 aligns across 9 bases. The CDR3 is made up of 17 amino acids. V lost 0 bases, J lost 3 bases, and 11 bases stayed unmatched. CDR1 is GTSNPN, CDR2 SVGIG, per germline (reference sequence). CDR3 nucleotides: TGTGCCTGGAGTGTAGCCCCGACAGGGGGGGCGGACACTGAAGCTTTCTTT. Protein product: CAWSVAPTGGADTEAFF.

The V call is TRBV5-1, the J call TRBJ2-2; TRBD2 agrees at 10 bases. The CDR3 is 16 amino acids. Trimming cost V 0 bases and J 3 bases; bases outside gene matches: 2. Germline CDR1 is SGHRS and CDR2 is YFSETQ. CDR3 sequence: CASSLELAGYTGELFF. CDR3 in DNA: TGCGCCAGCAGCTTGGAACTAGCGGGGTACACCGGGGAGCTGTTTTTT.